The 14 T cell receptor beta chains presented below share a single source sample, sequenced in a study of OX40 agonist ivuxolimab in advanced cancers. Libraries were prepared by immunoSEQ multiplex PCR; TCRdb keeps only in-frame clonotypes and omits some of them. This sample has some 28,000 clones; about 90% occur once, and the top ten carry 25% to 35%. This specimen consisted of CD4+ or CD8+ T cells sorted from blood, obtained in a trial of the OX40 agonist ivuxolimab. Receptors originate from an adult with an advanced solid tumor such as melanoma, head and neck, liver or kidney cancer.

The rearrangement joins TRBV2 to TRBJ1-1, with a possible D match to TRBD1 (6 bases). V was trimmed by 8 bases and J by 1 base, leaving 8 bases between them. The CDR3 has 12 amino acids. The V gene's germline CDR1 is SNHLY and CDR2 FYNNEI. The CDR3 protein is CASGQQNTEAFF. The CDR3 DNA reads as TGTGCCAGCGGACAGCAGAACACTGAAGCTTTCTTT. The full variable domain, in which reference TRBV2 and TRBJ1-1 provide the parts outside the CDR3, is EPEVTQTPSHQVTQMGQEVILRCVPISNHLYFYWYRQILGQKVEFLVSFYNNEISEKSEIFDDQFSVERPDGSNFTLKIRSTKLEDSAMYFCASGQQNTEAFFGQGTRLTVV.

The CDR3 DNA reads as TGTGCCAGCAGTGAAGTCGAAGATCCTACTTATCGGGCTTTTTACGAGCAGTACTTC. It translates to CASSEVEDPTYRAFYEQYF. The rearrangement uses TRBV6-1 and TRBJ2-7; D ambiguous. The V gene's germline CDR1 is MNHNS and CDR2 SASEGT. This CDR3 spans 19 amino acids. Between the trimmed V and J ends, which lost 1 base and 4 bases, there was a span of 26 bases.

The chain carries TRBV19 and TRBJ2-7, with unresolved D. V lost 5 bases, J lost 5 bases, and 10 bases lay in between. Germline V gene data show CDR1 as LNHDA and CDR2 as SQIVND (reference sequence). This CDR3 has 12 amino acids. CDR3 protein: CASSHAWDEQYF. CDR3 coding DNA: TGTGCCAGTAGTCATGCCTGGGACGAGCAGTACTTC.

This clone was picked up one time. The V call is TRBV4-1, the J call TRBJ2-1; 12 bases map to TRBD2. Germline values: CDR1 MGHRA, CDR2 YSYEKL. CDR3 length equals 17 residues. Trimming removed 0 bases from V and 8 bases from J; junction bases left unmatched: 8. The CDR3 loop reads CASSQEALAGGPDEQFF. DNA of the CDR3: TGCGCCAGCAGCCAAGAGGCTCTAGCGGGGGGGCCCGATGAGCAGTTCTTC.

The V and J genes are TRBV7-8 and TRBJ2-1; the D is unclear. CDR3 length: 15 amino acids. Deletions cut 2 bases from V and 6 bases from J, with 14 bases between. The V gene's germline CDR1 is SGHVS and CDR2 FQNEAQ. The CDR3 DNA reads TGTGCCAGCAGCTTATCCGGCCTAGAGCTCAATGAGCAGTTCTTC. Translation: CASSLSGLELNEQFF.

The chain combines TRBV14 with TRBJ2-1; perhaps TRBD2 as D (6 bases). CDR3 size: 15 residues. The germline gives CDR1 SGHDN, CDR2 FVKESK. V was clipped by 3 bases and J by 8 bases, with 17 bases between them. CDR3 residues: CASSHRQGGGDEQFF. Here the CDR3 DNA reads TGTGCCAGCAGCCACAGGCAGGGAGGTGGTGATGAGCAGTTCTTC.

The chain carries TRBV27 and TRBJ1-2; a possible D gene is TRBD1 (6 bases). From germline, CDR1 is MNHEY and CDR2 SMNVEV (reference sequence). V lost 3 bases and J 0 bases, leaving 8 bases between the germline ends. CDR3 length: 14 amino acids. The CDR3 sequence: CASSLAGANYGYTF. DNA for the CDR3: TGTGCCAGCAGTTTGGCAGGGGCTAACTATGGCTACACCTTC.

The chain couples TRBV27 to TRBJ1-5; maybe TRBD1 (5 bases). Germline-derived CDR1 and CDR2 are MNHEY and SMNVEV (reference sequence). Between the trimmed V and J ends, which lost 2 bases and 5 bases, there was a span of 10 bases. This CDR3 region has 14 residues. The CDR3 sequence is CASSLLGVDQPQHF. In DNA, the CDR3 is TGTGCCAGCAGTTTACTGGGGGTGGATCAGCCCCAGCATTTT.

This chain connects TRBV10-1 to TRBJ2-6, with 7 positions matching TRBD1. The CDR3 covers 20 residues. J was trimmed by 0 bases and V by 3 bases; bases with no gene match: 14. Germline V CDR1 and CDR2: WNHNN, SYGVQD (reference sequence). CDR3 amino acids: CASSDPPTGVISSGANVLTF. The CDR3 DNA reads as TGCGCCAGCAGTGATCCGCCAACAGGGGTAATTAGCTCTGGGGCCAACGTCCTGACTTTC.

This chain connects TRBV7-9 to TRBJ1-5; 9 bases match TRBD1. The V segment lost 5 bases and the J segment 5 bases; nucleotides outside the gene matches: 7. This CDR3 has 15 residues. Germline values: CDR1 SEHNR, CDR2 FQNEAQ (reference sequence). The CDR3 spells CASSPGQGTYQPQHF. The CDR3 DNA is TGTGCCAGCAGCCCCGGACAGGGGACTTATCAGCCCCAGCATTTT.

This chain links TRBV19 with TRBJ2-5; the D is unclear. Germline V gene data show CDR1 as LNHDA and CDR2 as SQIVND (reference sequence). The CDR3 consists of 12 residues. V lost 5 bases and J 2 bases, leaving 6 bases between the germline ends. The CDR3 bases are TGTGCCAGTAGTGGGTGGCAAGAGACCCAGTACTTC. It yields the protein CASSGWQETQYF.

Notes on this clone: The junction differs from germline at one of its ends, possibly a read error. This rearrangement joins TRBV5-1 to TRBJ2-7; maybe TRBD1 (5 bases). The CDR3 extends over 13 amino acids. Looked up from germline, CDR1 is SGHRS and CDR2 is YFSETQ. The CDR3 spells CASSLGRPYEQYF. CDR3 sequence (DNA): TGTGCCAGCAGCTTGGGGCGGCCCTACGAGCAGTACTTC.

The rearrangement joins TRBV2 to TRBJ2-3; D is uncertain. CDR1 and CDR2 from the germline V gene are SNHLY and FYNNEI. V lost 4 bases and J lost 2, with 16 bases in between. This CDR3 is built from 16 residues. The CDR3 sequence is CASSGDVTASTDTQYF. In nucleotides, the CDR3 is TGTGCCAGCAGTGGGGATGTCACGGCTTCCACAGATACGCAGTATTTT.

J is TRBJ2-3 and V is TRBV19; D gene uncertain. CDR1 is LNHDA, CDR2 SQIVND, per germline (reference sequence). The V and J ends lost 4 bases and 5 bases respectively, with 7 bases between them. The CDR3 is 12 amino acids. CDR3 DNA sequence: TGTGCCAGTAGTAACCCCGGAGATACGCAGTATTTT. Its protein is CASSNPGDTQYF.